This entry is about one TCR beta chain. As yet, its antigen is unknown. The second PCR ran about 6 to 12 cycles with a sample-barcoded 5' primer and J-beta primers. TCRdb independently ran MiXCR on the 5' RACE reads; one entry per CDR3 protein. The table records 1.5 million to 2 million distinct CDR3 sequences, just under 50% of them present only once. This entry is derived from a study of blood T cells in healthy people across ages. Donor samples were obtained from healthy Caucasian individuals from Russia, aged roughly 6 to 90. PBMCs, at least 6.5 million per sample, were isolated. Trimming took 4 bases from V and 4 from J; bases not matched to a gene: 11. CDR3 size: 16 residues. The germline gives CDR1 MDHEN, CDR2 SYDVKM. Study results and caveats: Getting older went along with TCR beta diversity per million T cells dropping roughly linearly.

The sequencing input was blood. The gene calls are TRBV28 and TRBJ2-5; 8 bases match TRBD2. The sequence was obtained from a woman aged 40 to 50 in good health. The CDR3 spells CASSSYGQRGRETQYF. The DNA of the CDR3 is TGTGCCAGCAGTTCTTACGGGCAGCGGGGGCGAGAGACCCAGTACTTC.